A single sample is the source of the 16 T cell receptor beta chains below, sequenced in a study of shared clonotypes between healthy human individuals (dated by TCRdb to 2020 to 2022). Receptors were amplified or captured by the immunoSEQ multiplex PCR assay. Drawn from immuneACCESS, this table holds only the in-frame rearrangements with V and J called that TCRdb kept. Clones are partly lost; checked studies trace under half to an unresolved V gene and leave the rest unexplained. The sample profile shows about 2 million clones; about 95% of them were found once. The ten largest clonotypes hold roughly 0.13% of the sample. The sample taken for sequencing was naive CD4+ T cells sorted from blood. The sample's cell subset or site label, decoded: CD45RA+ positively selected. The receptor source for this set is a man younger than 30 in good health.

This clone was recorded only once. The chain joins TRBV11-1 to TRBJ1-2, with 9 nucleotides matching TRBD1. In germline, CDR1 is SGHAT, CDR2 FQDESV (reference sequence). With 4 bases clipped from V and 4 bases from J, the junction kept 4 bases outside the gene matches. CDR3 length equals 14 residues. This CDR3 reads CASSWTGEAYGYTF. In DNA form, the CDR3 reads TGTGCCAGCAGCTGGACAGGGGAGGCCTATGGCTACACCTTC.

The chain couples TRBV9 to TRBJ1-5, with 8 bases that match TRBD1. Looked up from germline, CDR1 is SGDLS and CDR2 is YYNGEE. V was pared by 3 bases and J by 7 bases, with 9 bases of the junction left unmatched. The CDR3 sequence is 15 residues long. The CDR3: CASSAGDRWYQPQHF. As DNA, the CDR3 is TGTGCCAGCAGCGCCGGGGACAGGTGGTACCAGCCCCAGCATTTT.

This chain joins TRBV9 and TRBJ2-5; tentatively, D is TRBD2 (5 bases). Germline CDR1 reads SGDLS; CDR2 reads YYNGEE. The CDR3 is 16 amino acids. The ends were cut back, 3 bases at V and 3 bases at J, with 18 bases in the middle. The CDR3 is CASSARDGRPEETQYF. CDR3 in DNA: TGTGCCAGCAGCGCCCGGGATGGGCGGCCCGAAGAGACCCAGTACTTC.

This CDR3 reads CASSARQGANGELFF. The DNA of the CDR3 is TGTGCCAGCAGTGCCAGACAGGGGGCGAACGGGGAGCTGTTTTTT. This chain uses TRBV2 with TRBJ2-2; 10 nucleotides match TRBD1. Trimming at V came to 4 bases and at J to 7 bases, leaving 6 bases not matched to a gene. This CDR3 is 15 amino acids long. Germline V lookup: CDR1 SNHLY, CDR2 FYNNEI.

The V gene is TRBV5-4, the J gene TRBJ2-1, with D tentatively TRBD1 or TRBD2 (5 bases each). Germline loops: CDR1 SGHNT, CDR2 YYREEE (reference sequence). V lost 4 bases and J lost 7, with 15 bases in between. This CDR3 spans 14 amino acids. The CDR3 nucleotides are TGTGCCAGCAGCCCCCGGGACGGTATAAATGAGCAGTTCTTC. The encoded protein is CASSPRDGINEQFF.

The V and J genes are TRBV30 and TRBJ1-6; no definite D call. The V and J ends lost 0 bases and 8 bases respectively, with 14 bases between them. The germline CDR1 and CDR2 sequences are GTSNPN and SVGIG (reference sequence). This CDR3 has 15 amino acids. The CDR3 reads CAWSVRKATDSPLHF. For the CDR3, the DNA is TGTGCCTGGAGTGTAAGGAAAGCGACTGATTCACCCCTCCACTTT. The full variable domain, rest sourced from reference TRBV30 and TRBJ1-6, is SQTIHQWPATLVQPVGSPLSLECTVEGTSNPNLYWYRQAAGRGLQLLFYSVGIGQISSEVPQNLSASRPQDRQFILSSKKLLLSDSGFYLCAWSVRKATDSPLHFGNGTRLTVT.

This clone was recorded only once. This chain joins TRBV18 and TRBJ1-1; 7 bases fit TRBD1. V was pared by 6 bases and J by 5 bases, with 6 bases of the junction left unmatched. This CDR3 has 13 amino acids. In germline, CDR1 is KGHSH, CDR2 LQKENI. For the CDR3, the DNA is TGTGCCAGCTCCTCACAGGGGAGAACTGAAGCTTTCTTT. The encoded protein is CASSSQGRTEAFF.

This sequence joins TRBV7-9 and TRBJ1-1; D is uncertain. There are 15 residues in the CDR3. In germline, CDR1 is SEHNR, CDR2 FQNEAQ (reference sequence). The V gene lost 5 bases and the J gene lost 1 base, with 14 bases spanning the gap. CDR3 amino acids: CASSPKDPGNTEAFF. CDR3 sequence (DNA): TGTGCCAGCAGCCCTAAGGACCCCGGGAACACTGAAGCTTTCTTT.

The chain uses TRBV10-2 and TRBJ2-7; 12 bases agree with TRBD2. The trim removed 3 bases at V and 0 bases at J, leaving 12 bases unmatched. Per the germline V gene, CDR1 is WSHSY and CDR2 is SAAADI. The CDR3 totals 19 residues. The CDR3 DNA reads TGCGCCAGCAGTGACCCTAGCGGGAGGGGGGGGATTGGCTCCTACGAGCAGTACTTC. As protein: CASSDPSGRGGIGSYEQYF.

This clone occurred once. The chain employs TRBV9 and TRBJ2-1, with D possibly TRBD2 on 6 matching bases. From germline, CDR1 is SGDLS and CDR2 YYNGEE. The CDR3 has 15 amino acids. V dropped 4 bases and J dropped 5 bases, with 16 bases sitting between them. The CDR3 protein is CASSPVTGANNEQFF. DNA of the CDR3: TGTGCCAGCAGCCCCGTAACGGGAGCGAACAATGAGCAGTTCTTC.

V and J are TRBV11-3 and TRBJ2-7; 12 bases are a match to TRBD1. Germline values: CDR1 SGHNT, CDR2 YENEEA. Trimming at V came to 0 bases and at J to 3 bases, leaving 6 bases not matched to a gene. The CDR3 loop spans 17 amino acids. CDR3 region: CASSLETRDRGRYEQYF. As DNA, the CDR3 is TGTGCCAGCAGCTTAGAAACCCGGGACAGGGGGCGCTACGAGCAGTACTTC.

This clone occurred once. The gene calls are TRBV6-6 and TRBJ2-2; the D gene is possibly TRBD1 (6 bases). The CDR3 has 14 residues. Trimming pared 5 bases from V and 5 bases from J, leaving 12 bases between. The germline gives CDR1 MNHNY, CDR2 SVGAGI (reference sequence). The DNA of the CDR3 is TGTGCCAGCAGTACTCAGGGGTTTACCGGGGAGCTGTTTTTT. This codes for CASSTQGFTGELFF.

This rearrangement joins TRBV6-5 to TRBJ1-2; TRBD1 matches at 7 bases. The CDR3 covers 15 residues. The J segment lost 7 bases and the V segment lost 5 bases, leaving 13 bases of the junction unmatched. The germline V gene encodes CDR1 MNHEY and CDR2 SVGAGI. The CDR3 loop is CASSPTGGPGGGYTF. The CDR3 region has the DNA TGTGCCAGCAGTCCCACGGGTGGGCCAGGGGGTGGCTACACCTTC.

CDR3 coding DNA: TGTGCCAGCAGTGCGCAAAGGGGGGATTTAGGGTATGGCTACACCTTC. This sequence encodes CASSAQRGDLGYGYTF. This sequence joins TRBV6-1 and TRBJ1-2; a weak D match, TRBD1 (6 bases). Per the germline V gene, CDR1 is MNHNS and CDR2 is SASEGT. The V and J ends lost 4 bases and 5 bases respectively, with 20 bases between them. The CDR3 has 16 amino acids.

This chain connects TRBV15 to TRBJ1-2; tentatively, D is TRBD1 (5 bases). Germline V gives CDR1 LNHNV, CDR2 YYDKDF (reference sequence). Deletions cut 4 bases from V and 7 bases from J, with 13 bases between. This CDR3 contains 13 residues. The CDR3 nucleotides read TGTGCCACCAGCACCCCGGGACTCACTGGCTACACCTTC. Its translation is CATSTPGLTGYTF.

The chain is built from TRBV30 and TRBJ2-2, with D possibly being TRBD2 (5 bases). The CDR3 is 15 amino acids. Germline V lookup: CDR1 GTSNPN, CDR2 SVGIG (reference sequence). Trimming removed 2 bases at V and 1 base at J, with 11 bases between. In DNA, the CDR3 is TGTGCCTGGAGTCCCCGGACTTTGAACACCGGGGAGCTGTTTTTT. This gives the protein CAWSPRTLNTGELFF.